Following are 20 T cell receptor beta chains from one sample sequenced in a study of blood T cell repertoires in COVID-19. The protocol was immunoSEQ multiplex PCR, while the TCRdb copy is restricted to in-frame clones and leaves out a portion. Seen here are roughly 330,000 clones, 87% observed once, and the top ten hold approximately 9.9%. The source material was peripheral blood. Receptors were obtained from a man younger than 45 with COVID-19, enrolled during active disease.

The chain carries TRBV7-9 and TRBJ2-3, with D possibly matching TRBD1 (5 bases). The V gene lost 8 bases and the J gene lost 5 bases, with 17 bases spanning the gap. The length of the CDR3 is 14 residues. Germline CDR1 SEHNR, CDR2 FQNEAQ (reference sequence). CDR3 sequence (DNA): TGTGCCAGCCAAATAGGCAGGGAAATAGATACGCAGTATTTT. Translated: CASQIGREIDTQYF.

This clone was counted a few times. This chain links TRBV6-6 with TRBJ1-5; D remains unclear. In germline, CDR1 is MNHNY, CDR2 SVGAGI (reference sequence). V was pared by 2 bases and J by 6 bases, with 5 bases between. CDR3 length: 12 amino acids. The chain's CDR3 is CASSYGSQPQHF. In DNA form, the CDR3 reads TGTGCCAGCAGTTACGGCTCTCAGCCCCAGCATTTT.

The V gene is TRBV4-2, the J gene TRBJ1-1, with D unclear. Trimming cost V 5 bases and J 2 bases, with 15 bases left between them. The CDR3 has 15 residues. Per germline, CDR1 LGHNA and CDR2 YNFKEQ. CDR3 residues: CASSTNEGVNTEAFF. CDR3 bases: TGTGCCAGCAGCACAAACGAAGGAGTAAACACTGAAGCTTTCTTT.

The CDR3 region is CASSLKRGTQQETQYF. The CDR3 bases are TGTGCCAGCAGTTTAAAGAGGGGGACACAACAAGAGACCCAGTACTTC. The J gene is TRBJ2-5, the V gene TRBV28; D may be TRBD1 (6 bases). V dropped 2 bases and J dropped 2 bases, with 15 bases sitting between them. Germline V lookup: CDR1 MDHEN, CDR2 SYDVKM. This CDR3 contains 16 residues.

This clone has just a few counts. This chain uses TRBV5-6 with TRBJ2-1, with no clear D. With 0 bases removed from V and 4 bases from J, the gap between germline ends came to 8 bases. CDR1 and CDR2 (germline): SGHDT, YYEEEE. The CDR3 is 14 amino acids. The CDR3 protein is CASSLGGWYNEQFF. CDR3 nucleotide sequence: TGTGCCAGCAGCTTGGGAGGCTGGTACAATGAGCAGTTCTTC.

V usage is TRBV28 and J usage is TRBJ1-4; 10 bases fit TRBD1. Germline CDR1 MDHEN, CDR2 SYDVKM. J was trimmed by 5 bases and V by 5 bases; bases with no gene match: 2. CDR3 size: 14 residues. Here the CDR3 DNA reads TGTGCCAGCAGTGGGACAGGGGAGAATGAAAAACTGTTTTTT. Translation gives CASSGTGENEKLFF.

The chain uses TRBV6-4 and TRBJ2-3, with 9 positions matching TRBD2. Germline lookup yields CDR1 MRHNA and CDR2 SNTAGT. The CDR3 length is 15 residues. V lost 6 bases, J lost 0 bases, and 4 bases stayed unmatched. CDR3 sequence reads: CASSRAGGSTDTQYF. DNA of the CDR3: TGTGCCAGCAGCCGGGCGGGAGGGAGCACAGATACGCAGTATTTT.

The J gene is TRBJ2-3, the V gene TRBV2, with 7 bases lining up with TRBD2. Germline CDR1 SNHLY, CDR2 FYNNEI. Unmatched junction bases numbered 5, after V lost 10 bases and J lost 1 base. The CDR3 runs to 13 residues. CDR3 DNA sequence: TGTGCCACCCGGGACTACCGCACAGATACGCAGTATTTT. It codes for CATRDYRTDTQYF.

This clone was detected only once. The J gene is TRBJ1-2, the V gene TRBV6-5; D ambiguous. V was pared by 3 bases and J by 5 bases, with 7 bases between. Germline V gene data show CDR1 as MNHEY and CDR2 as SVGAGI. This CDR3 has 12 amino acids. The CDR3 region is CASSYSGYGYTF. CDR3 in DNA: TGTGCCAGCAGTTATAGCGGTTATGGCTACACCTTC.

This clone appeared once. V is TRBV9 and J is TRBJ1-6; D not certain. The CDR3 has 15 amino acids. Looked up from germline, CDR1 is SGDLS and CDR2 is YYNGEE. The V and J ends lost 1 base and 0 bases respectively, with 5 bases between them. DNA of the CDR3: TGTGCCAGCAGCGTAACGAGCTCCTATAATTCACCCCTCCACTTT. It specifies CASSVTSSYNSPLHF.

The chain is built from TRBV19 and TRBJ2-2; tentative D call: TRBD1 (5 bases). CDR3 length: 14 amino acids. Per the germline V gene, CDR1 is LNHDA and CDR2 is SQIVND (reference sequence). Trimming pared 7 bases from V and 0 bases from J, leaving 9 bases between. CDR3: CASTQGPNTGELFF. The CDR3 DNA is TGTGCCAGTACTCAGGGTCCGAACACCGGGGAGCTGTTTTTT.

V is TRBV11-3 and J is TRBJ2-1; a possible D gene is TRBD2 (6 bases). Germline V gives CDR1 SGHNT, CDR2 YENEEA. The V end lost 10 bases, the J end lost 5 bases, and 15 bases lay between the germline ends. There are 13 residues in the CDR3. The CDR3 loop reads CATSVGGNNEQFF. DNA of the CDR3: TGTGCCACCTCTGTCGGCGGGAACAATGAGCAGTTCTTC.

This clone came up once. CDR3 residues: CASRTGGWTEAFF. DNA of the CDR3: TGTGCCAGCAGGACAGGGGGGTGGACTGAAGCTTTCTTT. This chain joins TRBV27 and TRBJ1-1; 9 bases agree with TRBD1. Losses at the gene ends were 6 bases for V and 5 bases for J; bases not matched to a gene: 4. The germline V gene has CDR1 MNHEY and CDR2 SMNVEV (reference sequence). There are 13 residues in the CDR3.

The chain carries TRBV6-5 and TRBJ1-1; 8 bases are shared with TRBD1. Germline V gene sequence: CDR1 MNHEY, CDR2 SVGAGI. V was pared by 6 bases and J by 3 bases, with 9 bases of the junction left unmatched. The CDR3 sequence is 15 residues long. CDR3 nucleotide sequence: TGTGCCAGCAGCAGAAGCGGGACAGGCCACACTGAAGCTTTCTTT. It translates to CASSRSGTGHTEAFF.

V usage is TRBV6-5 and J usage is TRBJ1-1; tentatively, D is TRBD1 (5 bases). This CDR3 comprises 14 residues. Germline V gene data show CDR1 as MNHEY and CDR2 as SVGAGI. Trimming removed 3 bases at V and 4 bases at J, with 12 bases between. Written as DNA, the CDR3 is TGTGCCAGCAGTTATGGGGCGGGGAGCACTGAAGCTTTCTTT. Its protein product is CASSYGAGSTEAFF.

V and J are TRBV18 and TRBJ2-3; D remains unclear. The length of the CDR3 is 13 residues. V dropped 0 bases and J dropped 6 bases, with 7 bases sitting between them. Per germline, CDR1 KGHSH and CDR2 LQKENI. CDR3: CASSPPNADTQYF. CDR3 in DNA: TGTGCCAGCTCACCACCGAACGCGGATACGCAGTATTTT.

The CDR3 coding sequence is TGTGCCAGTAGCCCTTCTCTCACAGATACGCAGTATTTT. Translated: CASSPSLTDTQYF. V is TRBV19 and J is TRBJ2-3; D is ambiguous. There are 13 residues in the CDR3. V was trimmed by 6 bases and J by 2 bases, leaving 9 bases between them. The germline V gene has CDR1 LNHDA and CDR2 SQIVND (reference sequence).

In DNA, the CDR3 is TGTGCCAGCAGCCCGCGGGACGGCGACACCGGGGAGCTGTTTTTT. Translating gives CASSPRDGDTGELFF. J is TRBJ2-2 and V is TRBV11-3; a weak D match, TRBD2 (6 bases). The V end lost 5 bases, the J end lost 3 bases, and 13 bases lay between the germline ends. Germline-derived CDR1 and CDR2 are SGHNT and YENEEA. The CDR3 covers 15 residues. Full variable domain (missing parts from reference TRBV11-3 and TRBJ2-2): EAGVVQSPRYKIIEKKQPVAFWCNPISGHNTLYWYLQNLGQGPELLIRYENEEAVDDSQLPKDRFSAERLKGVDSTLKIQPAELGDSAVYLCASSPRDGDTGELFFGEGSRLTVL.

V and J are TRBV11-2 and TRBJ1-4; TRBD1 matches at 12 bases. The CDR3 sequence is 17 residues long. Germline V CDR1 and CDR2: SGHAT, FQNNGV. J was trimmed by 7 bases and V by 5 bases; bases with no gene match: 11. The CDR3 sequence: CASSLWDRGRVGEKLFF. The CDR3 DNA is TGTGCCAGCAGCCTATGGGACAGGGGGCGCGTCGGTGAAAAACTGTTTTTT.

V is TRBV5-1 and J is TRBJ2-5; 12 bases are a match to TRBD1. J was trimmed by 4 bases and V by 0 bases; bases with no gene match: 4. This CDR3 spans 16 amino acids. The V gene's germline CDR1 is SGHRS and CDR2 YFSETQ. CDR3 sequence reads: CASSLDGTGGGETQYF. CDR3 in DNA: TGCGCCAGCAGCTTGGATGGGACAGGGGGCGGAGAGACCCAGTACTTC.